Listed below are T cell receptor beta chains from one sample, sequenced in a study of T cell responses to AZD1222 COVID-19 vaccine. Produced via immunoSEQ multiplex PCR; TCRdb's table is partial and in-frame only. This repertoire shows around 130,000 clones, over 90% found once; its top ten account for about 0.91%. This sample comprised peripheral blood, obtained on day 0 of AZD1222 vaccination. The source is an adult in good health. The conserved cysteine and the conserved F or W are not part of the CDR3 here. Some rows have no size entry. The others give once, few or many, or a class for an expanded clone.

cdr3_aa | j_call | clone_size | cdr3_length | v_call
ASSPSPGEGETQY | TRBJ2-5 | . | 13 | TRBV11-2
ASSLQGGAVDGYT | TRBJ1-2 | . | 13 | TRBV7-9
ASSQEGYLGTQY | TRBJ2-5 | once | 12 | TRBV14
ASSYSRGYYGYT | TRBJ1-2 | . | 12 | TRBV6-5
AIGQGAQEKLF | TRBJ1-4 | . | 11 | TRBV10-3
ASSLERGLGYT | TRBJ1-2 | once | 11 | TRBV12-3/TRBV12-4
ASRYSPNQPQH | TRBJ1-5 | . | 11 | TRBV23-1
ASRHSDSSYNSPLH | TRBJ1-6 | . | 14 | TRBV5-1
ASSYGINYGYT | TRBJ1-2 | . | 11 | TRBV6-5
ASRPSGGGHEQY | TRBJ2-7 | once | 12 | TRBV13
ASSQDVHAGTDNEQF | TRBJ2-1 | . | 15 | TRBV4-1
ASTLGTQETQY | TRBJ2-5 | . | 11 | TRBV12-3/TRBV12-4
ASSPTDRDYGYT | TRBJ1-2 | . | 12 | TRBV18
ASSVEGRSLSPLH | TRBJ1-6 | . | 13 | TRBV9
ASSQDWGQGIYGYT | TRBJ1-2 | . | 14 | TRBV4-2
ASSWTDYGYT | TRBJ1-2 | . | 10 | TRBV28
ASSSIQGINSPLH | TRBJ1-6 | . | 13 | TRBV6-5
ASKKGQNSGNTIY | TRBJ1-3 | . | 13 | TRBV10-2
ASSEALTVGNQPQH | TRBJ1-5 | . | 14 | TRBV6-1
ASSLETGMSSEAF | TRBJ1-1 | . | 13 | TRBV5-1
ASSFLAGAYNEQF | TRBJ2-1 | . | 13 | TRBV6-4
ASSQGTGQGDATEAF | TRBJ1-1 | . | 15 | TRBV4-2
ASSKVYNEQF | TRBJ2-1 | . | 10 | TRBV19
ASSSQFNEKLF | TRBJ1-4 | . | 11 | TRBV12-3/TRBV12-4
ASRSGQNNQPQH | TRBJ1-5 | . | 12 | TRBV6-5
ASSLVEGYEQY | TRBJ2-7 | . | 11 | TRBV27